Below, 11 T cell receptor beta chains from the same sample are listed, as sequenced in a study of preoperative IRX-2 immunotherapy in early breast cancer. Produced via immunoSEQ multiplex PCR; TCRdb's table is partial and in-frame only. The repertoire consists of approximately 98,000 clones, with roughly 90% occurring once and the leading ten covering approximately 2%. Specified treatment: preoperative locoregional IRX-2 cytokine immunotherapy. The specimen was tumor tissue, collected after IRX-2 immunotherapy. Receptors were obtained from a human donor with breast cancer.

V usage is TRBV5-1 and J usage is TRBJ2-1, with 8 bases identical to TRBD2. V lost 4 bases and J lost 9; bases outside the gene matches: 12. This CDR3 region has 15 residues. Germline CDR1 is SGHRS and CDR2 is YFSETQ. The CDR3 loop reads CASSNIAGPSTEQFF. The CDR3 nucleotides read TGCGCCAGCAGCAACATAGCGGGGCCTAGTACTGAGCAGTTCTTC.

This clone was found a few times. The genes are TRBV28 and TRBJ2-1, with 8 bases identical to TRBD2. Germline V gene sequence: CDR1 MDHEN, CDR2 SYDVKM. After removal of 5 bases from V and 0 bases from J, the junction contained 3 bases not matched to a gene. This CDR3 has 15 residues. The CDR3 region has the DNA TGTGCCAGCAGTGAGCGGGGGAGCTCCTACAATGAGCAGTTCTTC. This codes for CASSERGSSYNEQFF.

This clone showed up just a few times. The chain employs TRBV6-8 and TRBJ2-7; 8 bases agree with TRBD2. Germline-derived CDR1 and CDR2 are MNHGY and SAAAGT. The CDR3 runs to 14 residues. Germline trimming cut 6 bases from V and 0 bases from J; bases unmatched to any gene: 4. CDR3 protein: CASRFGTSSYEQYF. For the CDR3, the DNA is TGTGCCAGCAGGTTCGGGACTAGCTCCTACGAGCAGTACTTC.

A few counts support this clone. The chain is built from TRBV5-1 and TRBJ1-2; D unclear. CDR1 and CDR2 (germline): SGHRS, YFSETQ. V lost 1 base and J lost 2, with 12 bases in between. CDR3 length: 15 residues. The CDR3 sequence is CASSLIGVENYGYTF. Here the CDR3 DNA reads TGCGCCAGCAGCTTGATCGGAGTAGAGAACTATGGCTACACCTTC.

This sequence joins TRBV14 and TRBJ2-7; 8 positions agree with TRBD2. CDR1 and CDR2 (germline): SGHDN, FVKESK. V shed 4 bases, J shed 2 bases, and the junction held 10 bases outside the gene matches. The CDR3 loop spans 16 amino acids. The CDR3, as DNA: TGTGCCAGCAGCCTTGCGGGAAAAGCGGGAGCCTACGAGCAGTACTTC. It yields the protein CASSLAGKAGAYEQYF. Full variable domain (outside the CDR3, taken from reference TRBV14 and TRBJ2-7): EAGVTQFPSHSVIEKGQTVTLRCDPISGHDNLYWYRRVMGKEIKFLLHFVKESKQDESGMPNNRFLAERTGGTYSTLKVQPAELEDSGVYFCASSLAGKAGAYEQYFGPGTRLTVT.

The chain employs TRBV6-8 and TRBJ1-1; D possibly corresponds to TRBD1 (6 bases). V was clipped by 10 bases and J by 1 base, with 22 bases between them. This CDR3 has 16 residues. Germline V gene sequence: CDR1 MNHGY, CDR2 SAAAGT. The CDR3 sequence: CAIRMGQKASNTEAFF. The CDR3 bases are TGTGCCATCAGAATGGGACAAAAAGCATCGAACACTGAAGCTTTCTTT.

V usage is TRBV5-1 and J usage is TRBJ2-3; 11 bases line up with TRBD2. The CDR3 has 14 residues. The germline CDR1 and CDR2 sequences are SGHRS and YFSETQ. V gave up 4 bases and J gave up 4 bases; unmatched junction bases: 2. CDR3 bases: TGCGCCAGCAGCGGGACTAGCGGATCAGATACGCAGTATTTT. Amino acids: CASSGTSGSDTQYF.

The chain uses TRBV10-2 and TRBJ2-1; a possible D gene is TRBD1 (6 bases). Deletions cut 3 bases from V and 2 bases from J, with 11 bases between. The CDR3 length is 15 residues. The germline V gene has CDR1 WSHSY and CDR2 SAAADI. The CDR3, as DNA: TGCGCCAGCAGTGACCACCGGGACACCTACAATGAGCAGTTCTTC. Encoded protein: CASSDHRDTYNEQFF.

The sample holds one count of this clone. The chain links TRBV29-1 to TRBJ1-2; no definite D call. CDR1 and CDR2 from the germline V gene are SQVTM and ANQGSEA. The V end lost 2 bases, the J end lost 4 bases, and 17 bases lay between the germline ends. This CDR3 is built from 15 residues. CDR3 in amino acids: CSVESSGQNGYGYTF. DNA for the CDR3: TGCAGCGTTGAAAGCTCCGGTCAAAACGGCTATGGCTACACCTTC.

The CDR3 reads CASSFRDRGSGELFF. As DNA, the CDR3 is TGTGCCAGCAGTTTCCGGGACAGGGGTTCCGGGGAGCTGTTTTTT. This chain links TRBV28 with TRBJ2-2; TRBD1 matches 10 bases. Germline V lookup: CDR1 MDHEN, CDR2 SYDVKM. The CDR3 extends over 15 amino acids. J gave up 6 bases and V 3 bases, and 4 bases lay outside the gene matches.

The genes are TRBV25-1 and TRBJ2-1; 10 nucleotides line up with TRBD1. The CDR3 is 15 amino acids. Germline lookup yields CDR1 MGHDK and CDR2 SYGVNS. J was trimmed by 4 bases and V by 2 bases; bases with no gene match: 2. The CDR3 sequence is CASSEDRGQYNEQFF. The CDR3 DNA reads as TGTGCCAGCAGTGAAGACAGGGGGCAGTACAATGAGCAGTTCTTC.